This T cell receptor beta chain is from a study of blood T cell repertoires in COVID-19. For the study at large: Material from acute and convalescent COVID-19 was sourced from the United States, Italy and Spain.

Which cohort a participant joined came from the clinical history participants gave. Either two negative PCRs, clearance, or symptom resolution qualified Cohort 3 donors as recovered. Germline CDR1 reads SGHRS; CDR2 reads YFSETQ. The CDR3 spans 14 residues. The V end lost 4 bases, the J end lost 2 bases, and 12 bases lay between the germline ends. This clone was counted a few times. Clones were read by immunoSEQ multiplex PCR, and TCRdb kept only the in-frame ones, dropping some. The data hold fewer than 500,000 clones, with approximately 87% observed a single time. This rearrangement joins TRBV5-1 to TRBJ1-1; D may be TRBD1 (6 bases). Sequencing was carried out using PBMCs or T cells enriched from blood (not recorded which). The TCR was taken from a man aged 25 to 45 who had recovered from COVID-19. CDR3: CASSGQGFNTEAFF. In nucleotides, the CDR3 is TGCGCCAGCAGCGGCCAGGGGTTCAACACTGAAGCTTTCTTT.